The 27 T cell receptor beta chains presented below share a single source sample, sequenced in a study of neurological immune-mediated disorders. TCRdb reprocessed the 5' RACE reads via MiXCR and lists one record per CDR3 protein. The table has roughly 100,000 distinct CDR3 sequences, 3.5% seen once. Sequenced sample: PBMCs. These receptor sequences come from a woman between 18 and 30 years old with multiple sclerosis.

There are many counts of this clonotype. The V and J genes are TRBV5-5 and TRBJ1-1; D remains ambiguous. CDR1 and CDR2 (germline): SGHKS, YYEKEE (reference sequence). The CDR3 consists of 13 residues. Trimming stripped 3 bases from V and 5 bases from J, with 11 bases between. The CDR3 reads CASSSSFQTEAFF. The DNA for the CDR3 is TGTGCCAGCAGCTCCAGCTTTCAGACTGAAGCTTTCTTT. Variable domain in full (rest from reference TRBV5-5 and TRBJ1-1): DAGVTQSPTHLIKTRGQQVTLRCSPISGHKSVSWYQQVLGQGPQFIFQYYEKEERGRGNFPDRFSARQFPNYSSELNVNALLLGDSALYLCASSSSFQTEAFFGQGTRLTVV.

This clonotype has ten or more counts. V and J are TRBV24-1 and TRBJ2-1; the match to TRBD1 covers 9 bases. The germline V gene has CDR1 KGHDR and CDR2 SFDVKD. Losses at the gene ends were 7 bases for V and 5 bases for J; bases not matched to a gene: 5. The CDR3 has 14 residues. Here the CDR3 reads CATRRQGVHNEQFF. The CDR3 DNA sequence: TGTGCCACCAGAAGACAGGGGGTCCACAATGAGCAGTTCTTC.

This clonotype was found many times. This sequence joins TRBV6-6 and TRBJ2-7; 11 bases line up with TRBD2. Germline lookup yields CDR1 MNHNY and CDR2 SVGAGI (reference sequence). The V segment lost 6 bases and the J segment 0 bases; nucleotides outside the gene matches: 4. The CDR3 is made up of 15 amino acids. The CDR3 region has the DNA TGTGCCAGCAGCCTCGGGACTAGCGGCTCCTACGAGCAGTACTTC. Protein: CASSLGTSGSYEQYF.

This clonotype appeared many times. The genes are TRBV7-9 and TRBJ2-6; no clear D gene. Trimming removed 5 bases from V and 2 bases from J, with 7 bases in between. The CDR3 extends over 14 amino acids. Looked up from germline, CDR1 is SEHNR and CDR2 is FQNEAQ (reference sequence). In DNA form, the CDR3 reads TGTGCCAGCAGCCGGCTAGCTGGGGCCAACGTCCTGACTTTC. It is translated as CASSRLAGANVLTF.

There are many counts of this clonotype. This rearrangement joins TRBV6-1 to TRBJ1-1, with no clear D. Trimming removed 6 bases at V and 9 bases at J, with 14 bases between. The germline V gene encodes CDR1 MNHNS and CDR2 SASEGT. The CDR3 totals 12 residues. The CDR3 reads CASRAVGPQAFF. The CDR3 nucleotides read TGTGCCAGCAGGGCGGTAGGCCCTCAAGCTTTCTTT.

This chain links TRBV6-5 with TRBJ2-1, with D perhaps matching TRBD1 or TRBD2 (6 bases each). CDR1 MNHEY and CDR2 SVGAGI come from the germline V gene. V shed 6 bases and J shed 8 bases, with 14 bases lying between them. CDR3 length: 13 residues. The CDR3 sequence is CASRVGGLDEQFF. CDR3 in DNA: TGTGCCAGCAGGGTGGGGGGCTTAGATGAGCAGTTCTTC.

This clonotype was picked up many times. The chain carries TRBV10-3 and TRBJ2-7; 15 bases align to TRBD2. Per the germline V gene, CDR1 is ENHRY and CDR2 is SYGVKD. The junction had 8 bases not matched to a gene; V was cut back by 8 bases and J by 6 bases. There are 15 residues in the CDR3. The CDR3 DNA sequence: TGTGCCATCTCCGGGGGGGGACTAGCGGGAGGCGAGCAGTACTTC. It yields the protein CAISGGGLAGGEQYF.

This clonotype has ten or more counts. The chain links TRBV24-1 to TRBJ2-2, with 7 bases identical to TRBD1. J lost 1 base, V lost 8 bases, and 12 bases had no gene match. Germline-derived CDR1 and CDR2 are KGHDR and SFDVKD. The CDR3 spans 17 residues. CDR3 DNA sequence: TGTGCCACCATTGGGACAGCCTTTTACCTGAACACCGGGGAGCTGTTTTTT. It is translated as CATIGTAFYLNTGELFF.

This clonotype was counted at least ten times. V and J are TRBV5-1 and TRBJ2-3; D unclear. The CDR3 runs 15 residues. Trimming took 0 bases from V and 5 from J, leaving 13 bases between them. From germline, CDR1 is SGHRS and CDR2 YFSETQ. The CDR3 bases are TGCGCCAGCAGCTTGGCGGGTCAGTGGAGAGATACGCAGTATTTT. Translating gives CASSLAGQWRDTQYF. Full variable domain (remainder filled in from reference TRBV5-1 and TRBJ2-3): KAGVTQTPRYLIKTRGQQVTLSCSPISGHRSVSWYQQTPGQGLQFLFEYFSETQRNKGNFPGRFSGRQFSNSRSEMNVSTLELGDSALYLCASSLAGQWRDTQYFGPGTRLTVL.

This clonotype has a count of ten or more. The chain couples TRBV28 to TRBJ2-4; weak D call: TRBD2 (6 bases). The CDR3 is 16 residues long. The germline CDR1 and CDR2 sequences are MDHEN and SYDVKM. V was cut by 6 bases and J by 0 bases, with 15 bases left in between. CDR3: CASSEVGGIAKNIQYF. The CDR3 bases are TGTGCCAGCAGCGAGGTGGGGGGAATAGCCAAAAACATTCAGTACTTC.

This clonotype has a count of ten or more. This chain uses TRBV5-1 with TRBJ2-7, with D tentatively TRBD1 or TRBD2 (7 bases each). V was shortened by 4 bases and J by 0 bases, with 17 bases between the two germline ends. CDR1 is SGHRS, CDR2 YFSETQ, per germline. The CDR3 sequence is 16 residues long. The CDR3 nucleotides read TGCGCCAGCAGCGGGGGGGACAGATCGAGCTCCTACGAGCAGTACTTC. Residues: CASSGGDRSSSYEQYF. Using reference TRBV5-1 and TRBJ2-7 for the parts outside the CDR3, the full variable domain is KAGVTQTPRYLIKTRGQQVTLSCSPISGHRSVSWYQQTPGQGLQFLFEYFSETQRNKGNFPGRFSGRQFSNSRSEMNVSTLELGDSALYLCASSGGDRSSSYEQYFGPGTRLTVT.

At least ten counts were recorded for this clonotype. The J gene is TRBJ2-1, the V gene TRBV19; the D gene is possibly TRBD1 (5 bases). V was shortened by 1 base and J by 5 bases, with 9 bases between the two germline ends. Germline CDR1 LNHDA, CDR2 SQIVND (reference sequence). This CDR3 is built from 14 residues. CDR3 DNA sequence: TGTGCCAGTAGTATAGGGGGCAGCCACAATGAGCAGTTCTTC. It encodes CASSIGGSHNEQFF.

This clonotype was observed at least ten times. This chain connects TRBV5-1 to TRBJ1-3, with 7 bases fitting TRBD1. CDR1 and CDR2 from the germline V gene are SGHRS and YFSETQ. The CDR3 contains 15 residues. V was clipped by 4 bases and J by 3 bases; unmatched bases: 7. The CDR3 reads CASSPGTVVGNTIYF. Written as DNA, the CDR3 is TGCGCCAGCAGCCCCGGGACAGTTGTTGGAAACACCATATATTTT.

This clonotype was counted many times. J is TRBJ2-7 and V is TRBV5-1, with a possible D match to TRBD1 (5 bases). Trimming took off 0 bases at V and 4 bases at J, with 8 bases between the two ends. The CDR3 length is 13 residues. Germline lookup yields CDR1 SGHRS and CDR2 YFSETQ. This CDR3 reads CASSLEGLYEQYF. The CDR3 coding sequence is TGCGCCAGCAGCTTGGAGGGGCTATACGAGCAGTACTTC.

The sample holds many counts of this clonotype. The chain joins TRBV2 to TRBJ1-1, with 11 bases matching TRBD1. The CDR3 is 14 residues long. With 6 bases clipped from V and 7 bases from J, the junction kept 7 bases outside the gene matches. Germline V lookup: CDR1 SNHLY, CDR2 FYNNEI. The CDR3 DNA reads as TGTGCCAGCAGCCCCGGGACAGGGGGTGTTGAAGCTTTCTTT. This sequence encodes CASSPGTGGVEAFF.

In its sample, this clonotype was seen many times. The V and J genes are TRBV28 and TRBJ1-5, with a tentative D call TRBD1 (5 bases). Trimming stripped 7 bases from V and 6 bases from J, with 13 bases between. The V gene's germline CDR1 is MDHEN and CDR2 SYDVKM. The CDR3 has 13 residues. The CDR3, as DNA: TGTGCCAGCACCATGGGGGTTTCTCAGCCCCAGCATTTT. Translation: CASTMGVSQPQHF.

This clonotype came up many times. The rearrangement links TRBV5-5 to TRBJ2-1; D may be TRBD1 or TRBD2 (5 bases each). Trimming stripped 4 bases from V and 4 bases from J, with 12 bases between. The CDR3 is 14 amino acids. CDR1 is SGHKS, CDR2 YYEKEE, per germline (reference sequence). The CDR3 coding sequence is TGTGCCAGCAGCCCAGGGAGTGAGTACAATGAGCAGTTCTTC. Translated: CASSPGSEYNEQFF.

This clonotype was picked up many times. The chain joins TRBV7-2 to TRBJ2-7; tentatively, D is TRBD2 (5 bases). Per germline, CDR1 SGHTA and CDR2 FQGNSA. The V end was cut by 5 bases, the J end by 2 bases, with 10 bases between. This CDR3 region has 13 residues. CDR3 bases: TGTGCCAGCAGCACTCTAGCCCCCTACGAGCAGTACTTC. It codes for CASSTLAPYEQYF.

Ten or more counts support this clonotype. This may stem from a read error, because a much larger clone lies one nucleotide away. The V call is TRBV10-2, the J call TRBJ2-1; no clear D. Looked up from germline, CDR1 is WSHSY and CDR2 is SAAADI. Trimming took 8 bases from V and 9 from J, leaving 14 bases between them. This CDR3 has 12 residues. The CDR3 protein is CASEARYGEQFF. The CDR3 bases are TGCGCCAGCGAAGCGAGATATGGTGAGCAGTTCTTC.

At least ten counts were recorded for this clonotype. The chain is built from TRBV5-1 and TRBJ2-5; perhaps D is TRBD1 or TRBD2 (5 bases each). The germline V gene has CDR1 SGHRS and CDR2 YFSETQ. Trimming cost V 7 bases and J 5 bases, with 9 bases left between them. The CDR3 covers 11 residues. The CDR3 here is CASQGAETQYF. CDR3 DNA sequence: TGCGCCAGCCAGGGAGCGGAGACCCAGTACTTC.

There are many counts of this clonotype. This chain uses TRBV5-1 with TRBJ2-2; D not certain. Germline V CDR1 and CDR2: SGHRS, YFSETQ. This CDR3 region has 14 residues. The V and J ends lost 2 bases and 7 bases respectively, with 12 bases between them. CDR3 residues: CASSFWTFVGELFF. The CDR3 DNA sequence: TGCGCCAGCAGCTTTTGGACCTTTGTCGGGGAGCTGTTTTTT.

There are many counts of this clonotype. The V and J genes are TRBV9 and TRBJ2-7; D tentatively reads TRBD1 or TRBD2 (5 bases each). V lost 4 bases, J lost 3 bases, and 11 bases lay in between. There are 13 residues in the CDR3. From germline, CDR1 is SGDLS and CDR2 YYNGEE. The CDR3 DNA follows: TGTGCCAGCAGCATCAGTGGGGGCTACGAGCAGTACTTC. Protein: CASSISGGYEQYF.

This clonotype came up a few times. A much larger clone lies one base from this, so it may be a read error. The genes are TRBV3-1 and TRBJ2-2, with 9 bases that match TRBD2. V lost 0 bases to trimming and J lost 10 bases; unmatched junction nucleotides: 6. Per the germline V gene, CDR1 is LGHDT and CDR2 is YNNKEL (reference sequence). This CDR3 region has 15 residues. The CDR3 DNA reads TGTGCCAGCAGCCAAGAAGCGGGGGGCCATAAGGAGCTGTTTTTT. It translates to CASSQEAGGHKELFF.

There are a few counts of this clonotype. The rearrangement uses TRBV5-1 and TRBJ2-2; a weak D match, TRBD2 (7 bases). Germline V gene data show CDR1 as SGHRS and CDR2 as YFSETQ. The CDR3 has 16 amino acids. Trimming removed 4 bases from V and 5 bases from J, with 18 bases in between. The CDR3 coding sequence is TGCGCCAGCAGCCCGACGGCCGCGGGGGCGACCGGGGAGCTGTTTTTT. Its translation is CASSPTAAGATGELFF.

This clonotype was seen repeatedly, ten times or more. The V and J genes are TRBV7-9 and TRBJ1-1; 9 bases match TRBD1. The CDR3 is made up of 17 amino acids. V dropped 4 bases and J dropped 1; count of bases not matched to a gene: 10. Germline CDR1 reads SEHNR; CDR2 reads FQNEAQ (reference sequence). The CDR3 DNA is TGTGCCAGCAGCTATGTCATAAGGACAGGGGAGAACACTGAAGCTTTCTTT. It encodes CASSYVIRTGENTEAFF.

This clonotype was observed at least ten times. This chain joins TRBV29-1 and TRBJ2-5, with TRBD1 matching over 8 bases. The CDR3 is 14 residues long. Germline assignment: CDR1 SQVTM and CDR2 ANQGSEA. CDR3 nucleotide sequence: TGCAGTTACGCCGGACAGGGAGTACAAGAGACCCAGTACTTC. Encoded protein: CSYAGQGVQETQYF.

This clonotype has ten or more counts. The chain is built from TRBV20-1 and TRBJ2-2; no reliable D call. V was shortened by 3 bases and J by 1 base, with 6 bases between the two germline ends. This CDR3 spans 13 amino acids. Germline CDR1 is DFQATT and CDR2 is SNEGSKA (reference sequence). In nucleotides, the CDR3 is TGCAGTGCTAGCCCGGAGAACACCGGGGAGCTGTTTTTT. Amino acids: CSASPENTGELFF.